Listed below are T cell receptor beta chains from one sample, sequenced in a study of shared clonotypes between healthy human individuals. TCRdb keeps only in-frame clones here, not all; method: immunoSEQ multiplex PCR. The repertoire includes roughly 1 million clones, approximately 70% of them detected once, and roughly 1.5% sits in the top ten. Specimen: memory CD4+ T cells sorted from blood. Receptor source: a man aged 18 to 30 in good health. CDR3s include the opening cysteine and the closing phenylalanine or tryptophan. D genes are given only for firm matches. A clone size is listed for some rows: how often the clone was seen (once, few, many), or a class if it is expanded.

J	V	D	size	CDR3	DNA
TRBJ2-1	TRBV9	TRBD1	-	CASSVGQDREQFF	TGTGCCAGCAGCGTAGGTCAGGACAGGGAGCAGTTCTTC
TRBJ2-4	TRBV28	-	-	CASGDTSHIQYF	TGTGCCAGCGGGGATACTAGCCACATTCAGTACTTC
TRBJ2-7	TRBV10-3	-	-	CAISLSPREQYF	TGTGCCATCAGTTTATCCCCTCGCGAGCAGTACTTC
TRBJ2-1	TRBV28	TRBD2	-	CASNPSGGPKNEQFF	TGTGCCAGTAACCCTAGCGGGGGGCCAAAGAATGAGCAGTTCTTC
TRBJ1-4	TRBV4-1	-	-	CASSQDSSNEKLFF	TGCGCCAGCAGCCAAGACTCTTCTAATGAAAAACTGTTTTTT
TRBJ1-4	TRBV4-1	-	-	CASSRGVGEKLFF	TGCGCCAGCAGCAGGGGAGTGGGTGAAAAACTGTTTTTT
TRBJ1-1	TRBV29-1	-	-	CSVERWQMNTEAFF	TGCAGCGTTGAAAGGTGGCAGATGAACACTGAAGCTTTCTTT
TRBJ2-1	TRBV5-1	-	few	CASSIKPSSYNEQFF	TGCGCCAGCAGCATCAAGCCCAGCTCCTACAATGAGCAGTTCTTC
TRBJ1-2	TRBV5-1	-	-	CASSFVGDGYTF	TGCGCCAGCAGCTTCGTGGGAGACGGCTACACCTTC
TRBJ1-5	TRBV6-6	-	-	CASTGGGNQPQHF	TGTGCCAGCACCGGGGGCGGCAATCAGCCCCAGCATTTT
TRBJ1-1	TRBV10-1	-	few	CASSAQGGEAFF	TGCGCCAGCAGTGCCCAGGGAGGTGAAGCTTTCTTT
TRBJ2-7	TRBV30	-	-	CAWSRGSNYEQYF	TGTGCCTGGAGTCGAGGCTCGAACTACGAGCAGTACTTC
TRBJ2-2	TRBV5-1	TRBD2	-	CASSLGGSPTGELFF	TGCGCCAGCAGCTTGGGCGGGAGCCCCACCGGGGAGCTGTTTTTT
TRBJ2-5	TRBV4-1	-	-	CASSQGPRGWETQYF	TGCGCCAGCAGCCAAGGGCCGCGGGGCTGGGAGACCCAGTACTTC
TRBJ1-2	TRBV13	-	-	CASRVNYGYTF	TGTGCCAGCAGGGTTAACTATGGCTACACCTTC
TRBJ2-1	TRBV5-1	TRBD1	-	CASSFEDRGLNEQFF	TGCGCCAGCAGCTTTGAAGACAGGGGACTCAATGAGCAGTTCTTC
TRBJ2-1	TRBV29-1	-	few	CSVPFRADKNEQFF	TGCAGCGTTCCCTTTCGGGCGGATAAGAATGAGCAGTTCTTC
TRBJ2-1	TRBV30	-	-	CAWSSKSGTRDGNEQFF	TGTGCCTGGAGTTCCAAATCCGGGACAAGGGACGGCAATGAGCAGTTCTTC
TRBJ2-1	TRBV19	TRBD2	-	CASSIAGGPYVPEQFF	TGTGCCAGTAGTATAGCGGGAGGGCCTTATGTTCCTGAGCAGTTCTTC
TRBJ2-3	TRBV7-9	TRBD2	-	CASSLDRAGSNTQYF	TGTGCCAGCAGCTTAGACCGAGCGGGGAGTAATACGCAGTATTTT
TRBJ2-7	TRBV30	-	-	CAWGSAYEQYF	TGTGCCTGGGGTAGTGCCTACGAGCAGTACTTC
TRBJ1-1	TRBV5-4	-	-	CASSVDTGVEAFF	TGTGCCAGCAGCGTGGACACGGGAGTTGAAGCTTTCTTT
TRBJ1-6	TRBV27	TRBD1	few	CASSREQGTSSPLHF	TGTGCCAGCAGTCGTGAACAGGGGACGAGTTCACCCCTCCACTTT
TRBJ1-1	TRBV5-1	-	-	CASSFVGGVNTEAFF	TGCGCCAGCAGCTTCGTCGGGGGGGTGAACACTGAAGCTTTCTTT
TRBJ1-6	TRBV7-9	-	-	CASSLDTFDSPLHF	TGTGCCAGCAGTCTGGACACTTTTGATTCACCCCTCCACTTT
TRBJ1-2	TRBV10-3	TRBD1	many	CAINGGTGGYTF	TGTGCCATCAATGGAGGGACAGGTGGCTACACCTTC
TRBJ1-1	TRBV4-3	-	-	CASSKRSGTEAFF	TGCGCCAGCAGCAAACGGAGTGGCACTGAAGCTTTCTTT
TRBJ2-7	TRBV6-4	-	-	CASSARGCPYEQYF	TGTGCCAGCAGTGCGAGGGGCTGCCCCTACGAGCAGTACTTC
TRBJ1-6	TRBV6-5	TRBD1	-	CASSTGTGISPLHF	TGTGCCAGCAGTACCGGGACAGGGATTTCACCCCTCCACTTT
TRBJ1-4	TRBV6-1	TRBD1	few	CASGDGTGREKLFF	TGTGCCAGCGGGGACGGGACAGGACGTGAAAAACTGTTTTTT
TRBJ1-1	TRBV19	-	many	CASQLWTEAFF	TGTGCCAGCCAGCTGTGGACTGAAGCTTTCTTT
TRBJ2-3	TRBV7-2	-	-	CASRDTSTDTQYF	TGTGCCAGCAGGGACACTAGCACAGATACGCAGTATTTT
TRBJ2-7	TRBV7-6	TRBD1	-	CASSSYRGLEQYF	TGTGCCAGCAGCTCATACAGGGGGCTAGAGCAGTACTTC